Given below is one TCR beta chain in context. This clone was counted only a few times. This receptor's antigen is unknown. No much larger clone exists at a distance of one base, and base qualities are not known. Taken from the germline V gene (reference sequence), the CDR1 and CDR2 loops are SEHNR and FQNEAQ. At the junction V is shortened by 5 bases and J by 4 bases; bases outside the gene matches: 2. The CDR3 sequence holds 13 residues, the cysteine and phenylalanine included. Only CDR3 DNA is held: 39 bases, read in frame from base 1. These data are taken from a study of cytomegalovirus exposure and HLA in healthy donors (dated 2017 in TCRdb). Regarding the complete study: In an earlier analysis of 587 of the donors, 250 to 350 Gb of sequence data and about 110 million unique TCR beta sequences from about 179 million T cells were reported. About 300 gigabases of sequencing data and 70 million to 85 million unique TCR sequences were included in an early release covering about 700 HLA-typed donors. Among the roughly 400 genotyped donors, roughly 80% belonged to the genetic ancestry cluster associated with self-reported Caucasian donors. The study aimed to test whether cataloging public T cell receptors could reveal signatures of past pathogen exposure. The study profiled the T cell repertoires of 550 to 700 subjects by immunosequencing and related them to cytomegalovirus serostatus. Along with the roughly 670-subject first cohort, a separate validation cohort of over 90 different subjects was used. The study combined high-throughput TCR immunosequencing, statistical association of individual TCRs with disease status, and machine learning to predict cytomegalovirus infection status. To study patterns of TCR occurrence, a later analysis re-analyzed previously published TCR beta repertoires from around 700 donors and added high-resolution HLA genotyping. Rather than using new phenotypic data, the later analysis identified candidate immune exposures from TCR beta sequences and from how often those sequences occurred across donors. In an earlier analysis of roughly 580 of the donors, high-throughput TCR beta sequencing was used to judge whether each TCR beta V gene segment behaved as functional or pseudogenic. Donor age, sex, ethnicity and CMV serostatus were collected together with the repertoire data. Genome-wide SNP genotypes for about three fifths of the roughly 670 donors were used in a later genetic analysis, which treated that subset as a discovery cohort. Every repertoire in the discovery cohort had been generated on one and the same sequencing platform. Both class I and class II loci were covered by HLA typing, at four-digit resolution. Typing coverage differed by locus: A, B, C, DRB1 and DQB1 were typed in roughly 620-640 donors, DQA1 in 500 to 550, DPA1 in 600 to 610, and DPB1 in just under 490. A handful of DR-DQ haplotypes were treated as single units for association and clustering because of strong linkage in the cohort. Among some 410 genotyped donors of the cohort, an average of approximately 200,000 unique TCR beta nucleotide sequences was sequenced per donor, of which about 18% were non-productive.

The cohort was made up of 500 to 800 healthy bone marrow donors. At the time of sampling, every cohort member was nominally healthy, though immune exposures that went unrecorded were likely present. The donor tested CMV seronegative, placing the donor among the 352 seronegative members of the cohort. A peripheral blood sample was collected from each donor, and TCR beta sequencing was performed on peripheral blood mononuclear cells. The Qiagen DNeasy Blood Extraction Kit was used to extract genomic DNA from the blood cell samples. The investigation overall reported the following: A further reported finding was that TCR beta sequences accurately predicted the HLA-A and HLA-B alleles for most subjects in the first cohort. Assigning TCR associations to individual alleles was difficult when HLA alleles, especially DR and DQ, strongly co-occurred. The classifier was reported to diagnose cytomegalovirus status with high specificity and sensitivity in both the original and validation cohorts. In a later analysis, the rate of TCR association differed among HLA loci, with DRB1 alleles having the most associated TCRs and HLA-C alleles having the fewest. Presence/absence analyses assumed roughly uniform sequencing depth across donors, an assumption that may not hold. A group of highly shared sequence variants was considered likely to be a technical artifact of the sequencing pipeline. CMV serostatus was the only immune exposure information available for the cohort. According to a later analysis, parvovirus B19, influenza, CMV and Epstein-Barr virus appeared linked to several top co-occurrence clusters. The study listed approximately 150 TCR beta chains as associated with cytomegalovirus. Some IMGT-functional V segments, including TRBV6-2 and TRBV6-3, could not be distinguished by the 87-base-pair reads and were therefore excluded. In a later genetic analysis, fewer N-insertions in productive TCRs were reported among donors in an Asian-associated ancestry cluster than the approximately 670-donor mean. A later analysis found that HLA-associated TCR beta chains were more clonally expanded and had lower generation probabilities than equally common non-associated chains. It was suggested by the authors that the approach could potentially be generalized to other disease states and immunological phenotypes. While some public TCRs were present in many individuals, most TCR sequences turned up only very rarely across donors. V-gene and J-gene trimming of TCR beta chains was associated with a missense DCLRE1C variant in a later genetic analysis, and the association was replicated in an independent cohort. In a later analysis, most CMV-associated TCR beta chains were found to appear HLA-restricted, with HLA associations seemingly driven largely by CMV exposure. In a later analysis, around 17,000 TCR beta sequences were associated with specific HLA alleles at a false discovery rate of 0.05. Because counts were too low, about 15 rarely observed V segments, including chromosome 9 orphons, were left out of the earlier analysis of approximately 500 of the donors. Correlated functional status among segregating V segments might reflect linkage disequilibrium, but an unknown experimental factor could not be ruled out. This cohort had only TCR beta chains sequenced, and the lack of alpha or paired-chain data limited which features could be detected. In vitro tests confirmed that a few of the cytomegalovirus-associated TCR beta chains recognize cytomegalovirus antigens. Broadly in line with IMGT annotations, most TCR beta V segments showed up in productive rearrangements about 87% or about 30% of the time in an earlier analysis of 450 to 600 of the donors. Because HLA typing was missing for some donors at each locus, association tests included only the typed subset.

Receptor amplification or capture employed the immunoSEQ multiplex PCR assay. For the multiplex PCR, a mixture combining 60 forward primers for TCR Vbeta segments and 13 reverse primers for TCR Jbeta segments was used. The CDR3 region of rearranged TCR beta genes was amplified from genomic DNA by a multiplex PCR assay. On the Illumina HiSeq System, the amplified TCR beta libraries were sequenced as 87-base-pair reads. In the paper's pipeline: A later analysis counted tens of millions of unique TCR beta chains across the 550 to 750 repertoires, and 9 million to 14 million of these chains were shared by at least two donors. A nearest-neighbor algorithm error-corrected the raw reads and collapsed the reads into unique sequences, merging closely related sequences to remove PCR and sequencing errors. Alignment of CDR3 sequences to IMGT reference sequences was used to assign V, D and J gene segments. For a sequence to be retained, a match of at least six nucleotides to both a V gene segment and a J gene segment was required. Rearrangements were called productive when the CDR3 lacked stop codons and stayed in frame with V and J; all others were non-productive. Following IMGT convention, CDR3 was defined as the stretch from the second conserved V-encoded cysteine up to the conserved J-encoded phenylalanine. The earlier analysis of 450 to 750 of the donors excluded any sequence lacking an unambiguous match to a single V gene segment. An earlier analysis of a few hundred of the donors classified V segments as functional when productive rearrangements were above 56.7% and as segregating when the standard deviation between donors was above 5%. To diagnose cytomegalovirus status from the catalog of TCR beta chain sequences, a statistical classification framework was built. V and J gene assignment, in a later analysis, came from comparing TCR nucleotide sequences with IMGT/GENE-DB human TR gene sequences. The TCRdist pipeline was used in a later analysis to assign CDR3 sequences and most-parsimonious VDJ recombination scenarios. A later analysis defined each TCR beta chain by its CDR3 amino acid sequence plus V-gene family, and excluded reads lacking a unique V-gene family. As a way to deal with suspected cross-contamination and a sequencing artifact, a later analysis dropped approximately 590 nucleotide sequences that were highly shared and had low generation probability. In a later analysis, a clonal expansion index for each public chain was calculated from normalized within-repertoire ranks of inferred template counts. In a later analysis, generation probabilities were computed using a VDJ recombination model fitted to out-of-frame rearrangements, and the results were checked against IGoR. A later analysis scored TCR-TCR, TCR-HLA and TCR-CMV co-occurrence with hypergeometric tests, applying a repertoire-size bias correction to TCR pairs. A later analysis estimated false discovery rates by permuting HLA or CMV assignments 20 times. In a later analysis, co-occurring TCRs were grouped using DBSCAN, with TCRdist sequence similarity added in when clustering inside HLA-allele-positive subsets. Repertoires with fewer than 30,000 or more than 120,000 public chains were left out of co-occurrence clustering, as were about 5 repertoires with anomalous nucleotide sharing. Imported from immuneACCESS, the table was reduced by TCRdb to in-frame sequences with V and J called. These copies leave out some clones; in studies compared against another copy, an unresolved V gene accounts for under half, and the cause of the remainder is not known. The D gene and trimming were derived from the DNA, and the V and J assignments and clone size from that table. The sample yields over 200,000 clones; 60% to 80% were counted once. The top ten constitute roughly 1.9% of the sample.

Sequencing input: PBMCs. This receptor chain uses TRBV7-9 and TRBJ2-7, with 10 central nucleotides matching TRBD2. The source is a male donor in good health and CMV-seronegative. The bases are TGTGCCAGCAGCATTAGCGGGAGGTACGAGCAGTACTTC. This gives the protein CASSISGRYEQYF.